This TCR beta chain was captured in a study of vaccination effects on CD4 cells after COVID-19. Sequencing was preceded by expansion of antigen-specific CD4+ T cells with viral peptide pools in the ViraFEST assay. Culture lasted 10 days before CD4+ T cell isolation. Testing of the vaccine recipients showed negative nucleocapsid antibodies and no prior SARS-CoV-2 infection. The authors exchanged half the medium for IL-2 medium on days 3 and 7. Points from the study as a whole: Clones induced by infection and by vaccine showed marked clonal contraction late after vaccination. There was only 1 of 255 vaccine-induced clones in healthy vaccinees that cross-reacted with common cold coronaviruses.

Some clones are missing from TCRdb's copy, which holds only in-frame ones; the method was immunoSEQ multiplex PCR. The table lists around 79,000 clones, roughly four fifths of them singletons. In germline, CDR1 is LNHDA, CDR2 SQIVND (reference sequence). The CDR3 sequence is 15 residues long. V lost 0 bases, J lost 5 bases, and 11 bases lay in between. With respect to this clone: Its specificity is not known.

The material sequenced was CD4+ T cells from PBMCs cultured with HCoV-229E spike peptides, taken before COVID-19 vaccination. This TCR came from a human donor who received a COVID-19 vaccine. The rearrangement uses TRBV19 and TRBJ1-5, with D perhaps TRBD1 (5 bases). CDR3 nucleotide sequence: TGTGCCAGTAGTATAGAGCCAGGGACTGATCAGCCCCAGCATTTT. Amino acids: CASSIEPGTDQPQHF. The full variable domain, rest sourced from reference TRBV19 and TRBJ1-5, is DGGITQSPKYLFRKEGQNVTLSCEQNLNHDAMYWYRQDPGQGLRLIYYSQIVNDFQKGDIAEGYSVSREKKESFPLTVTSAQKNPTAFYLCASSIEPGTDQPQHFGDGTRLSIL.